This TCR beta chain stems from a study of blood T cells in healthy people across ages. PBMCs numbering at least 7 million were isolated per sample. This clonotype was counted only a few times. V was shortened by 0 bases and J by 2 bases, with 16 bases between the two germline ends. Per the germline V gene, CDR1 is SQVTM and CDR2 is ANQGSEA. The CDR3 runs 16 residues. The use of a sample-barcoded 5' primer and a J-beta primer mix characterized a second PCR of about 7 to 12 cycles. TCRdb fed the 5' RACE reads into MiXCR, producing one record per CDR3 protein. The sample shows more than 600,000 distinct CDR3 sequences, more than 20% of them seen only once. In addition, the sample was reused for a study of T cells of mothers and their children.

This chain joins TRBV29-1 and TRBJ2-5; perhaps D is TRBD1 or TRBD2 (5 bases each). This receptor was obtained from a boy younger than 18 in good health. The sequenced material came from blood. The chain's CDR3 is CSVEDPGPGAQETQYF. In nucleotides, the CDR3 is TGCAGCGTTGAAGACCCGGGCCCCGGGGCTCAAGAGACCCAGTACTTC.